This TCR beta chain was found in a study of cytomegalovirus exposure and HLA in healthy donors. Regarding donors, all were healthy bone marrow donors. PCR used 60 Vbeta primers and 13 Jbeta primers. Repertoires were generated with immunoSEQ multiplex PCR, while TCRdb's copy carries only in-frame clones and drops some. The sample yields roughly 200,000 clones, around 80% seen once. The V end lost 5 bases, the J end lost 0 bases, and 16 bases lay between the germline ends. Germline-derived CDR1 and CDR2 are MNHNY and SVGAGI (reference sequence). The CDR3 is 16 amino acids. Study-wide results and limits: Testing in vitro showed a few CMV-associated chains specific for CMV antigens.

In regard to this clone: Its antigen is unknown.

The sample comprised PBMCs. The J gene is TRBJ2-5, the V gene TRBV6-6, with D perhaps matching TRBD2 (6 bases). This receptor was obtained from a woman between 40 and 50 years old in good health and CMV-seronegative. The CDR3 nucleotides are TGTGCCAGCAGTCGGGGGACTGAGTTTTACCAAGAGACCCAGTACTTC. Translated, it gives CASSRGTEFYQETQYF.